Below are 18 T cell receptor beta chains sequenced from a single sample in a study of blood T cell repertoires in COVID-19. The protocol was immunoSEQ multiplex PCR, while the TCRdb copy is restricted to in-frame clones and leaves out a portion. The table lists roughly 230,000 clones, more than 75% of them singletons. The sequenced material came from peripheral blood. These receptors were obtained from a man aged 40-49 years with acute or convalescent COVID-19.

This chain connects TRBV27 to TRBJ1-2; D call uncertain. CDR1 is MNHEY, CDR2 SMNVEV, per germline (reference sequence). This CDR3 is built from 15 residues. Deletions cut 0 bases from V and 5 bases from J, with 13 bases between. In nucleotides, the CDR3 is TGTGCCAGCAGTTTATCGTTTATGAGCCAATATGGCTACACCTTC. Residues: CASSLSFMSQYGYTF.

The chain carries TRBV27 and TRBJ1-5; TRBD1 aligns across 9 bases. The CDR3 runs 13 residues. Looked up from germline, CDR1 is MNHEY and CDR2 is SMNVEV (reference sequence). The trim removed 9 bases at V and 4 bases at J, leaving 4 bases unmatched. DNA of the CDR3: TGTGCCAGAAAGACAGGGGGGAATCAGCCCCAGCATTTT. This codes for CARKTGGNQPQHF.

This rearrangement joins TRBV7-9 to TRBJ2-1, with 9 positions matching TRBD2. This CDR3 is built from 15 residues. The ends lost 3 bases at V and 9 bases at J; junction bases unmatched: 9. In germline, CDR1 is SEHNR, CDR2 FQNEAQ (reference sequence). The CDR3 sequence is CASSFSLAGTVEQFF. The CDR3 DNA follows: TGTGCCAGCAGCTTTAGTCTAGCGGGAACTGTTGAGCAGTTCTTC.

The chain couples TRBV3-1 (or the pseudogene TRBV3-2) to TRBJ1-6; 11 bases are a match to TRBD1. The V gene end was trimmed by 0 bases and the J gene end by 10 bases; junction bases not matched to a gene: 11. Germline V gives CDR1 LGHDT, CDR2 YNNKEL (reference sequence). CDR3 length: 18 amino acids. CDR3 region: CASSQEGYPGQGESPLHF. The CDR3 DNA follows: TGTGCCAGCAGCCAAGAAGGGTACCCGGGACAGGGGGAATCACCCCTCCACTTT.

With regard to this clone: Compared with germline, one end of the junction differs, possibly owing to a read error. The rearrangement uses TRBV3-1 (or the pseudogene TRBV3-2) and TRBJ2-3; D ambiguous. The CDR3 is made up of 12 amino acids. Germline lookup yields CDR1 LGHDT and CDR2 YNNKEL (reference sequence). This chain's CDR3 is CASSQSTDTQYF. DNA of the CDR3: TGTGCCAGCAGCCAAAGCACGGATACGCAGTATTTT.

The chain employs TRBV5-1 and TRBJ2-1; 7 nucleotides align to TRBD1. Germline trimming cut 1 base from V and 4 bases from J; bases unmatched to any gene: 5. The CDR3 runs 15 residues. CDR1 is SGHRS, CDR2 YFSETQ, per germline. CDR3 amino acids: CASSLLPGGYNEQFF. CDR3 nucleotides: TGCGCCAGCAGCTTGTTACCAGGGGGATACAATGAGCAGTTCTTC.

The rearrangement uses TRBV28 and TRBJ1-2, with D unresolved. Trimming pared 2 bases from V and 6 bases from J, leaving 13 bases between. Per the germline V gene, CDR1 is MDHEN and CDR2 is SYDVKM. This CDR3 region has 14 residues. For the CDR3, the DNA is TGTGCCAGCAGTTTACGGGGTTATGGGGATGGCTACACCTTC. Encoded protein: CASSLRGYGDGYTF.

This chain joins TRBV7-2 and TRBJ1-1, with a tentative D call TRBD1 (6 bases). This CDR3 spans 15 amino acids. Germline assignment: CDR1 SGHTA and CDR2 FQGNSA. V was pared by 5 bases and J by 9 bases, with 22 bases between. The CDR3 nucleotides read TGTGCCAGCAGCATCCGCGGACAGCTTAATTTCAAAGCTTTCTTT. Translation gives CASSIRGQLNFKAFF.

The rearrangement joins TRBV18 to TRBJ1-2; D is possibly TRBD1 (6 bases). The V gene lost 3 bases and the J gene lost 4 bases, with 9 bases spanning the gap. Germline V gene sequence: CDR1 KGHSH, CDR2 LQKENI. The CDR3 sequence is 13 residues long. The CDR3, as DNA: TGTGCCAGCTCACCGTCGGACAGCTATGGCTACACCTTC. As protein: CASSPSDSYGYTF. Based on the CDR3 plus reference TRBV18 and TRBJ1-2, the full variable domain is NAGVMQNPRHLVRRRGQEARLRCSPMKGHSHVYWYRQLPEEGLKFMVYLQKENIIDESGMPKERFSAEFPKEGPSILRIQQVVRGDSAAYFCASSPSDSYGYTFGSGTRLTVV.

This CDR3 reads CASSFRNQPQHF. The CDR3 coding sequence is TGTGCCAGCAGCTTCCGGAATCAGCCCCAGCATTTT. This chain joins TRBV7-2 and TRBJ1-5; D gene ambiguous. Germline lookup yields CDR1 SGHTA and CDR2 FQGNSA. With 3 bases removed from V and 4 bases from J, the gap between germline ends came to 4 bases. The CDR3 sequence is 12 residues long.

This clone was seen just once. This chain connects TRBV3-1 (or the pseudogene TRBV3-2) to TRBJ1-6, with TRBD1 matching over 8 bases. The V gene end was trimmed by 2 bases and the J gene end by 9 bases; junction bases not matched to a gene: 0. Germline V lookup: CDR1 LGHDT, CDR2 YNNKEL (reference sequence). This CDR3 is 13 amino acids long. CDR3 amino acids: CASSQQGASPLHF. CDR3 nucleotides: TGTGCCAGCAGCCAACAGGGGGCTTCACCCCTCCACTTT.

In this sample, this clone turned up once. The genes are TRBV6-1 and TRBJ2-1; D may match TRBD1 or TRBD2 (7 bases each). Germline V CDR1 and CDR2: MNHNS, SASEGT. The V gene lost 5 bases and the J gene lost 1 base, with 15 bases spanning the gap. The CDR3 has 16 amino acids. CDR3 in amino acids: CASSKGGGGSYNEQFF. CDR3 nucleotides: TGTGCCAGCAGTAAAGGGGGCGGGGGTTCCTACAATGAGCAGTTCTTC.

V and J are TRBV13 and TRBJ2-2, with D tentatively TRBD1 (6 bases). The germline V and J ends were trimmed by 3 bases and 0 bases, with 8 bases remaining between them. Germline CDR1 PRHDT, CDR2 FYEKMQ (reference sequence). The CDR3 sequence is 15 residues long. CDR3 loop: CASSLRGSNTGELFF. CDR3 in DNA: TGTGCCAGCAGCTTGAGGGGGTCGAACACCGGGGAGCTGTTTTTT.

The gene calls are TRBV2 and TRBJ2-7; D gene ambiguous. The length of the CDR3 is 14 residues. Germline assignment: CDR1 SNHLY and CDR2 FYNNEI. The V and J ends lost 7 bases and 0 bases respectively, with 13 bases between them. This CDR3 reads CASIPADISYEQYF. CDR3 nucleotides: TGTGCCAGCATCCCGGCAGACATCTCCTACGAGCAGTACTTC.

The gene calls are TRBV6-1 and TRBJ1-1; D perhaps matches TRBD1 (6 bases). Between the trimmed V and J ends, which lost 1 base and 7 bases, there was a span of 10 bases. Germline V gene data show CDR1 as MNHNS and CDR2 as SASEGT. The CDR3 length is 13 residues. The CDR3 DNA sequence: TGTGCCAGCAGTGAAGGCGGGGGCGTTGAAGCTTTCTTT. Amino acid sequence: CASSEGGGVEAFF.

The chain employs TRBV5-1 and TRBJ2-3; TRBD1 might be the D (8 bases). The CDR3 has 15 amino acids. Germline values: CDR1 SGHRS, CDR2 YFSETQ. The germline V and J ends were trimmed by 4 bases and 4 bases, with 16 bases remaining between them. CDR3 in DNA: TGCGCCAGCAGCCCAGGGGGCGCGGGAGCAGATACGCAGTATTTT. Its protein is CASSPGGAGADTQYF.

The chain combines TRBV27 with TRBJ1-5; D perhaps matches TRBD1 (5 bases). Looked up from germline, CDR1 is MNHEY and CDR2 is SMNVEV (reference sequence). V was clipped by 5 bases and J by 4 bases, with 12 bases between them. This CDR3 comprises 14 residues. CDR3 bases: TGTGCCAGCAGTACTACCGACAGAAATCAGCCCCAGCATTTT. Protein sequence: CASSTTDRNQPQHF.

This clone was seen only a few times. The chain joins TRBV9 to TRBJ2-1; 9 positions match TRBD2. Germline V gene sequence: CDR1 SGDLS, CDR2 YYNGEE. The CDR3 sequence is 12 residues long. V lost 4 bases to trimming and J lost 10 bases; unmatched junction nucleotides: 3. The CDR3 nucleotides read TGTGCCAGCAGCCTCCTAGCGGGGGAGCAGTTCTTC. It translates to CASSLLAGEQFF. Using reference TRBV9 and TRBJ2-1 for the parts outside the CDR3, the full variable domain is DSGVTQTPKHLITATGQRVTLRCSPRSGDLSVYWYQQSLDQGLQFLIQYYNGEERAKGNILERFSAQQFPDLHSELNLSSLELGDSALYFCASSLLAGEQFFGPGTRLTVL.